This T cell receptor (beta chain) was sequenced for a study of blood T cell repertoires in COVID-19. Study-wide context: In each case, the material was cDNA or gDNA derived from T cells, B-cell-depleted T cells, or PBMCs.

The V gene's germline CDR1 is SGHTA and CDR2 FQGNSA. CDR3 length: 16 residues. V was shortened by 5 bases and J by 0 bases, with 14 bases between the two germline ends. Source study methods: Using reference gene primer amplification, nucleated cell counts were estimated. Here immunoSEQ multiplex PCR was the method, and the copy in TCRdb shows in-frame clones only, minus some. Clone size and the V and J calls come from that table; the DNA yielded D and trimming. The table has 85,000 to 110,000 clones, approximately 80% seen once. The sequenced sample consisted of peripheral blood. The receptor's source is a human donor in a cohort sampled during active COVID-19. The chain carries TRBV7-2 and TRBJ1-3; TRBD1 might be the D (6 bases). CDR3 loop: CASSNGQPSSGNTIYF. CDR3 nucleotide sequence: TGTGCCAGCAGCAATGGACAGCCTAGCTCTGGAAACACCATATATTTT.